Listed below are T cell receptor beta chains from one sample, sequenced in a study of blood T cell repertoires in COVID-19. The method was immunoSEQ multiplex PCR; TCRdb's version includes in-frame clones alone and lacks a portion of them. There are 150,000 to 200,000 clones in the sample; 80% occur only once, and 4.5% to 7.5% lies in the top ten. Sequencing input: PBMCs or T cells enriched from blood (not recorded which). The source of these receptors is a man aged 35 to 55 who had recovered from COVID-19. Both conserved end residues are part of each CDR3. The order of the fields is J gene, V gene, clone size, CDR3 protein. Size tells how often a clone was seen (once, few, many) or the class of an expanded clone, and some rows leave it out.

>TRBJ2-2|TRBV3-1/TRBV3-2|-
CASSQFSGGATANTGELFF
>TRBJ1-5|TRBV2|once
CASRGTGGGQPQHF
>TRBJ1-5|TRBV19|-
CASSATGDSNQPQHF
>TRBJ1-1|TRBV11-2|-
CASSFERTEAFF
>TRBJ1-2|TRBV11-2|once
CASTPITGGFSGYTF
>TRBJ1-1|TRBV7-3|-
CASSLSDRTEAFF
>TRBJ2-3|TRBV10-3|-
CAISGTSGGTDTQYF
>TRBJ1-2|TRBV19|-
CASMETDRNYGYTF
>TRBJ2-3|TRBV2|-
CASSEAAARATDTQYF
>TRBJ1-3|TRBV2|-
CASVEDRRSGNTIYF
>TRBJ1-5|TRBV5-8|-
CASSLRGGSPENQPQHF
>TRBJ1-5|TRBV5-1|-
CASSLDTNDNQPQHF
>TRBJ1-5|TRBV6-5|-
CASSYSNKGNQPQHF
>TRBJ2-3|TRBV2|-
CASSLSGTGSDTQYF
>TRBJ1-3|TRBV15|-
CATSRSGGGGQNTIYF
>TRBJ1-1|TRBV6-5|-
CASSYSRRAEAFF
>TRBJ2-2|TRBV7-3|-
CASSLMGGTKNTGELFF
>TRBJ1-1|TRBV7-2|-
CASSLVSSYTEAFF
>TRBJ1-3|TRBV5-1|-
CASWDTSGNTIYF
>TRBJ1-4|TRBV3-1/TRBV3-2|-
CASSQEWGDTNEKLFF
>TRBJ1-2|TRBV7-9|-
CASSVSDMIYGYTF
>TRBJ2-2|TRBV29-1|-
CSHTSGESTGELFF
>TRBJ1-1|TRBV5-5|-
CASSLSPGQGGLNTEAFF
>TRBJ1-6|TRBV19|-
CASRPPGQPNSPLHF
>TRBJ2-3|TRBV27|-
CASRPRTGSTDTQYF